This T cell receptor (beta chain) was observed in a study of radiation and T cells in renal cell carcinoma. Study details: Nephrectomy followed 15 Gy stereotactic body radiation by 4 weeks. Findings and limits, study-wide: Pretreatment tumor biopsies were lacking, so baseline clonotypes are unknown. Top tumor clonotypes rose in blood 2 weeks post-radiation, then contracted.

Time point of the sample: baseline pretreatment blood. Treatment: 15 Gy SBRT to primary tumor, nephrectomy 4 weeks later. The CDR3 contains 16 residues. Germline CDR1 is SGHRS and CDR2 is YFSETQ. Trimming stripped 0 bases from V and 1 base from J, with 13 bases between. For this clone: Its antigen is unknown.

TCRdb's copy holds only in-frame clones and misses some; the assay was immunoSEQ multiplex PCR. The sample holds approximately 51,000 clones, approximately 80% seen once. The sequenced sample was blood, obtained from a patient whose treatment included radiotherapy and nephrectomy. This clonotype was obtained from a woman in her 70s with renal cell carcinoma. The gene calls are TRBV5-1 and TRBJ1-1; D is unresolved. The CDR3 nucleotides read TGCGCCAGCAGCTTGGGTCAAAAGGTAGGGAACACTGAAGCTTTCTTT. Translation gives CASSLGQKVGNTEAFF.